Listed below are T cell receptor beta chains from one sample, sequenced in a study of blood T cell repertoires in COVID-19. TCRdb keeps only in-frame clones here, not all; method: immunoSEQ multiplex PCR. The sample has roughly 150,000 clones, 70% to 90% seen once. The sample comprised peripheral blood. Receptors were obtained from a woman aged 45-59 years with COVID-19, enrolled during active disease. Each CDR3 is given with its conserved first and last residue. D genes are given only for firm matches. Clone size is given for some rows only: seen once, a few or many times, or a class if the clone is expanded.

v_gene	j_gene	d_gene	abundance	CDR3aa	CDR3nt
TRBV6-1	TRBJ2-6	-	-	CASSEEGGSGANVLTF	TGTGCCAGCAGTGAAGAAGGGGGCTCTGGGGCCAACGTCCTGACTTTC
TRBV5-1	TRBJ2-5	TRBD2	-	CASSQGTSGGARETQYF	TGCGCCAGCAGCCAAGGGACTAGCGGGGGGGCCAGAGAGACCCAGTACTTC
TRBV6-5	TRBJ2-1	-	-	CASSYRENLAREQFF	TGTGCCAGCAGTTACAGGGAGAATTTAGCCCGTGAGCAGTTCTTC
TRBV6-2/TRBV6-3	TRBJ1-2	-	-	CASSYGRVGYTF	TGTGCCAGCAGTTACGGGAGGGTTGGCTACACCTTC
TRBV19	TRBJ1-5	-	-	CASTTDSLSNQPQHF	TGTGCCAGTACCACGGACAGCCTGAGCAATCAGCCCCAGCATTTT
TRBV6-1	TRBJ1-5	-	once	CASSEARGEGYQPQHF	TGTGCCAGCAGTGAAGCGCGGGGAGAGGGCTATCAGCCCCAGCATTTT
TRBV27	TRBJ2-1	TRBD1	once	CASSLLGQGYNEQFF	TGTGCCAGCAGTTTACTCGGACAGGGCTACAATGAGCAGTTCTTC
TRBV11-3	TRBJ2-1	TRBD2	many	CASSFGTSGGLNEQFF	TGTGCCAGCAGCTTCGGGACTAGCGGGGGACTGAATGAGCAGTTCTTC
TRBV19	TRBJ2-1	-	-	CASNGPGRFGGTELYNEQFF	TGTGCCAGTAATGGACCCGGAAGATTTGGGGGGACGGAACTCTACAATGAGCAGTTCTTC
TRBV7-2	TRBJ1-5	-	-	CASSLQVDQPQHF	TGTGCCAGCAGCTTACAGGTAGATCAGCCCCAGCATTTT
TRBV30	TRBJ1-2	-	few	CAWSQEGGYTF	TGTGCCTGGTCCCAGGAGGGAGGCTACACCTTC
TRBV5-1	TRBJ2-1	-	-	CASSLDTGYNEQFF	TGCGCCAGCAGCCTTGACACTGGATACAATGAGCAGTTCTTC
TRBV11-3	TRBJ1-4	TRBD1	-	CASSSSTGSEKLFF	TGTGCCAGCAGCTCCTCGACAGGGTCGGAAAAACTGTTTTTT
TRBV10-3	TRBJ1-1	-	few	CAIREGVMNTEAFF	TGTGCCATCAGGGAGGGAGTGATGAACACTGAAGCTTTCTTT
TRBV7-2	TRBJ1-2	TRBD1	few	CASSLANRGEGYTF	TGTGCCAGCAGCTTAGCAAACAGGGGGGAAGGCTACACCTTC
TRBV12-3/TRBV12-4	TRBJ1-3	-	-	CASSLGERNTIYF	TGTGCCAGCAGTTTGGGCGAACGAAACACCATATATTTT
TRBV19	TRBJ2-5	-	-	CASRAQVEETQYF	TGTGCCAGTAGGGCACAGGTTGAAGAGACCCAGTACTTC
TRBV18	TRBJ2-5	TRBD2	-	CASSPLLAGGQETQYF	TGTGCCAGCTCACCACTACTAGCGGGGGGCCAAGAGACCCAGTACTTC
TRBV5-1	TRBJ1-1	-	few	CASSLVSGEIGEAFF	TGCGCCAGCAGCTTGGTGTCAGGGGAAATCGGTGAAGCTTTCTTT
TRBV1	TRBJ1-1	-	-	CTSSPRQGSTEAFF	TGCACCAGCAGCCCCCGACAGGGGAGCACTGAAGCTTTCTTT
TRBV3-1/TRBV3-2	TRBJ1-2	TRBD1	-	CASSLDRGRGGYTF	TGTGCCAGCAGCCTGGACAGGGGGCGTGGTGGCTACACCTTC
TRBV29-1	TRBJ2-4	TRBD1	-	CSVGTDRGTLAKNIQYF	TGCAGCGTCGGAACGGACAGGGGAACCCTAGCCAAAAACATTCAGTACTTC
TRBV2	TRBJ1-6	-	-	CASSGDLPFFYNSPLHF	TGTGCCAGCAGTGGGGACTTGCCTTTCTTTTATAATTCACCCCTCCACTTT
TRBV4-3	TRBJ2-5	TRBD2	-	CASSQVSGTSEGTQYF	TGCGCCAGCAGCCAAGTCTCCGGGACTAGCGAAGGGACCCAGTACTTC
TRBV6-2/TRBV6-3	TRBJ2-1	-	-	CASSLSREVYNEQFF	TGTGCCAGCAGTTTGTCTCGGGAAGTATACAATGAGCAGTTCTTC
TRBV30	TRBJ2-5	TRBD1	-	CAWRGDRGRETQYF	TGTGCCTGGAGAGGGGACAGGGGGAGGGAGACCCAGTACTTC
TRBV28	TRBJ2-7	TRBD1	-	CASSLDRGPWEQYF	TGTGCCAGCAGTTTAGACAGGGGGCCGTGGGAGCAGTACTTC
TRBV5-1	TRBJ1-2	-	once	CASSQGGRGYTF	TGCGCCAGCAGCCAGGGAGGTAGGGGCTACACCTTC
TRBV21-1	TRBJ2-5	-	-	CASDSGGAKETQYF	TGTGCCAGCGATAGCGGGGGGGCCAAAGAGACCCAGTACTTC
TRBV19	TRBJ1-2	-	-	CASSVGRTTFYGYTF	TGTGCCAGTAGTGTGGGACGGACTACATTTTATGGCTACACCTTC
TRBV3-1/TRBV3-2	TRBJ1-4	-	once	CASSQVGTGGGNEKLFF	TGTGCCAGCAGCCAAGTCGGGACGGGCGGGGGAAATGAAAAACTGTTTTTT
TRBV4-1	TRBJ2-1	TRBD2	-	CASSPGLAENNEQFF	TGCGCCAGCAGCCCGGGACTAGCGGAAAACAATGAGCAGTTCTTC
TRBV2	TRBJ1-5	TRBD1	-	CASRRGLNQPQHF	TGTGCCAGCAGGAGGGGGCTTAATCAGCCCCAGCATTTT
TRBV4-1	TRBJ2-4	TRBD1	-	CASSQDPGQKNIQYF	TGCGCCAGCAGCCAAGATCCGGGACAGAAAAACATTCAGTACTTC
TRBV6-5	TRBJ1-2	TRBD1	-	CASSWDSLNYGYTF	TGTGCCAGCAGCTGGGACAGTCTAAACTATGGCTACACCTTC
TRBV27	TRBJ2-6	-	-	CASSLGPSSGANVLTF	TGTGCCAGCAGTTTGGGGCCCTCATCTGGGGCCAACGTCCTGACTTTC
TRBV19	TRBJ2-7	TRBD2	-	CASSGSGGAYEQYF	TGTGCCAGTAGTGGGAGCGGGGGGGCCTACGAGCAGTACTTC
TRBV30	TRBJ1-5	-	-	CAWSVGRNQPQHF	TGTGCCTGGAGTGTCGGGAGGAATCAGCCCCAGCATTTT
TRBV21-1	TRBJ2-6	-	-	CASSPGEDGANVLTF	TGTGCCAGCAGCCCTGGGGAGGATGGGGCCAACGTCCTGACTTTC
TRBV4-3	TRBJ2-2	TRBD1	-	CASSQPDRDAGELFF	TGCGCCAGCAGCCAACCAGACAGGGACGCCGGGGAGCTGTTTTTT
TRBV4-3	TRBJ2-3	-	once	CASSQVGVGDTQYF	TGCGCCAGCAGCCAAGTGGGTGTCGGGGATACGCAGTATTTT
TRBV6-6	TRBJ2-7	TRBD2	-	CASSYLPGGSSYEQYF	TGTGCCAGCAGTTACTTGCCGGGGGGGAGCTCCTACGAGCAGTACTTC
TRBV6-5	TRBJ2-3	-	-	CASSFEGLQADTQYF	TGTGCCAGCAGTTTTGAGGGTCTGCAGGCAGATACGCAGTATTTT
TRBV19	TRBJ2-7	-	-	CASSFSGTLSYEQYF	TGTGCCAGTAGTTTCTCCGGGACTCTTAGCTACGAGCAGTACTTC
TRBV9	TRBJ2-2	TRBD1	-	CASSKTGGTGELFF	TGTGCCAGCAGCAAGACAGGGGGTACCGGGGAGCTGTTTTTT
TRBV24-1	TRBJ2-3	-	-	CATSDLVSTQYF	TGTGCCACCAGTGATTTGGTCAGTACGCAGTATTTT
TRBV2	TRBJ1-4	-	-	CASSERGEGEKLFF	TGTGCCAGCAGTGAGAGGGGGGAGGGTGAAAAACTGTTTTTT
TRBV29-1	TRBJ1-1	-	-	CSVVQNTEAFF	TGCAGCGTTGTTCAGAACACTGAAGCTTTCTTT
TRBV18	TRBJ2-3	TRBD2	-	CASSPTAGSGGTDTQYF	TGTGCCAGCTCACCTACAGCAGGTAGCGGGGGCACAGATACGCAGTATTTT
TRBV27	TRBJ1-1	TRBD1	-	CASSWDRGSEAFF	TGTGCCAGCAGTTGGGACAGGGGTTCTGAAGCTTTCTTT
TRBV10-2	TRBJ1-2	TRBD1	-	CASSGRTGFGYTF	TGCGCCAGCAGTGGTCGGACAGGGTTTGGCTACACCTTC
TRBV2	TRBJ2-5	TRBD1	-	CASTRADRGQETQYF	TGTGCCAGCACCCGAGCGGACAGGGGACAAGAGACCCAGTACTTC
TRBV18	TRBJ2-5	TRBD1	-	CASSSGQGGQETQYF	TGTGCCAGCTCATCAGGACAGGGGGGACAAGAGACCCAGTACTTC
TRBV18	TRBJ1-2	-	-	CASSQIRQESNYGYTF	TGTGCCAGCTCACAGATTAGACAGGAATCGAACTATGGCTACACCTTC
TRBV28	TRBJ2-7	TRBD1	once	CARAVKEGQGAANKNEQYF	TGTGCCAGAGCAGTAAAGGAGGGACAGGGGGCGGCAAACAAGAACGAGCAGTACTTC
TRBV12-5	TRBJ1-4	TRBD1	-	CASGSDRGNEKLFF	TGTGCTAGTGGTTCGGACAGGGGTAATGAAAAACTGTTTTTT
TRBV5-5	TRBJ2-3	TRBD2	-	CASSRGGTGTDTQYF	TGTGCCAGCAGCCGCGGGGGGACCGGAACAGATACGCAGTATTTT
TRBV27	TRBJ2-7	-	-	CASSRGAGLHYEQYF	TGTGCCAGCAGTCGAGGGGCGGGACTTCATTACGAGCAGTACTTC
TRBV11-3	TRBJ2-3	-	-	CASSLTSFADTQYF	TGTGCCAGCAGCCTTACTAGCTTCGCAGATACGCAGTATTTT
TRBV5-1	TRBJ2-5	TRBD2	-	CASSFPGGETQYF	TGCGCCAGCAGCTTCCCGGGGGGAGAGACCCAGTACTTC